The clone carrying this T cell receptor (beta chain) was seen repeatedly, ten times or more. The data belong to a study of CD8+CD57+ T cells in acquired aplastic anemia. CD8+CD57+ cell expansion had been shown by flow cytometry in patients chosen for sequencing. V was trimmed by 0 bases and J by 7 bases, leaving 7 bases between them. The germline V gene has CDR1 MGHRA and CDR2 YSYEKL. The CDR3 contains 13 residues. Genomic DNA, serving as template, underwent TCR beta VDJ and CDR3 profiling. MiXCR, applied by TCRdb to the reads, yields one record per CDR3 protein. This sample carries about 180,000 distinct CDR3 sequences, 55% to 65% of them seen once, and the ten largest clones take approximately 40%.

V is TRBV4-1 and J is TRBJ2-1; D is uncertain. The TCR originated in a human donor with aplastic anemia. Material for sequencing was sorted CD4+, CD8+, or CD8+CD57+ T cells (not recorded which) from PBMCs. CDR3 residues: CASSQEAANEQFF. The CDR3 DNA sequence: TGCGCCAGCAGCCAAGAAGCTGCGAATGAGCAGTTCTTC.